The 23 T cell receptor beta chains below were found in one sample sequenced in a study of T cells after yellow fever vaccination. TCRdb re-called the 5' RACE reads with MiXCR, one entry per CDR3 protein. The sample gives roughly 310,000 distinct CDR3 sequences, 3% to 4.5% of which show up once; 20% to 25% is in the top ten. The sample here was PBMCs, taken on the day of the yellow fever booster vaccination. These receptors were collected from a man between 18 and 29 years old who received the YFV17D yellow fever vaccine.

The rearrangement links TRBV10-3 to TRBJ1-6; no clear D gene. The germline CDR1 and CDR2 sequences are ENHRY and SYGVKD. Deletions cut 9 bases from V and 6 bases from J, with 15 bases between. The CDR3 covers 14 residues. The CDR3 nucleotides are TGTGCCATTACCAATACTTTGGTTAATTCACCCCTCCACTTT. Its protein product is CAITNTLVNSPLHF.

This clonotype was observed at least ten times. J is TRBJ2-7 and V is TRBV6-4; 9 nucleotides match TRBD1. J gave up 4 bases and V 7 bases, and 11 bases lay outside the gene matches. The CDR3 covers 15 residues. Germline lookup yields CDR1 MRHNA and CDR2 SNTAGT. The CDR3: CASNRDRDTTYEQYV. CDR3 bases: TGTGCCAGCAACCGGGACAGGGACACTACTTACGAGCAGTACGTC.

This chain uses TRBV2 with TRBJ1-4, with D maybe TRBD1 (5 bases). The CDR3 spans 14 residues. Per the germline V gene, CDR1 is SNHLY and CDR2 is FYNNEI. V lost 2 bases and J 10 bases, leaving 14 bases between the germline ends. CDR3 nucleotide sequence: TGTGCCAGCAGTGAAAACCAGGGCGTCGCAAAACTGTTTTTT. It translates to CASSENQGVAKLFF.

This chain connects TRBV7-9 to TRBJ2-1, with 7 bases identical to TRBD2. The germline gives CDR1 SEHNR, CDR2 FQNEAQ (reference sequence). The CDR3 runs 15 residues. Trimming removed 2 bases from V and 7 bases from J; junction bases left unmatched: 8. In DNA, the CDR3 is TGTGCCAGCAGCTTAACTGCGGGGGTAGTAAATGAGCAGTTCTTC. This sequence encodes CASSLTAGVVNEQFF.

The V and J genes are TRBV24-1 and TRBJ2-1; D is tentatively TRBD1 or TRBD2 (5 bases each). The CDR3 runs 13 residues. Trimming removed 4 bases at V and 13 bases at J, with 16 bases between. Germline V gene lookup returns CDR1 KGHDR and CDR2 SFDVKD. DNA for the CDR3: TGTGCCACCAGTGACCGCGACCCGGGGACCCAGTTCTTC. Its protein is CATSDRDPGTQFF.

J is TRBJ2-2 and V is TRBV27, with 12 nucleotides matching TRBD1. Unmatched junction bases numbered 1, after V lost 1 base and J lost 4 bases. The germline V gene encodes CDR1 MNHEY and CDR2 SMNVEV (reference sequence). This CDR3 comprises 16 residues. The CDR3 loop is CASSLWDRGPTGELFF. CDR3 sequence (DNA): TGTGCCAGCAGTTTATGGGACAGGGGGCCCACCGGGGAGCTGTTTTTT.

This clonotype came up many times. The genes are TRBV5-1 and TRBJ2-1; D is possibly TRBD2 (5 bases). Germline V gene lookup returns CDR1 SGHRS and CDR2 YFSETQ. With 5 bases removed from V and 0 bases from J, the gap between germline ends came to 15 bases. CDR3 size: 16 residues. The CDR3 protein is CASRTLADSSYNEQFF. For the CDR3, the DNA is TGCGCCAGCAGGACGCTAGCCGATAGCTCCTACAATGAGCAGTTCTTC.

The chain has TRBV7-8 and TRBJ2-1; TRBD1 matches at 7 bases. CDR1 and CDR2 from the germline V gene are SGHVS and FQNEAQ. J was trimmed by 5 bases and V by 8 bases; bases with no gene match: 9. The CDR3 length is 14 residues. CDR3 nucleotide sequence: TGTGCCAGCGTTTCCGGGACAGTACACAATGAGCAGTTCTTC. Its translation: CASVSGTVHNEQFF.

Ten or more counts support this clonotype. The chain links TRBV12-3 or TRBV12-4 to TRBJ1-3, with a weak D call TRBD1 (6 bases). There are 14 residues in the CDR3. Trimming removed 7 bases at V and 0 bases at J, with 10 bases between. In DNA, the CDR3 is TGTGCCAGCAATGACAGGAGCTCTGGAAACACCATATATTTT. It codes for CASNDRSSGNTIYF.

Only a few counts were recorded for this clonotype. CDR3 amino acids: CASTGGQGRLTEAFF. The CDR3 nucleotides are TGTGCCAGCACCGGGGGACAGGGGAGGTTAACTGAAGCTTTCTTT. The chain has TRBV6-5 and TRBJ1-1; 10 bases align to TRBD1. The CDR3 has 15 amino acids. The germline gives CDR1 MNHEY, CDR2 SVGAGI. Germline trimming cut 7 bases from V and 5 bases from J; bases unmatched to any gene: 10.

In its sample, this clonotype was seen many times. The chain carries TRBV2 and TRBJ2-3; D uncertain. V was pared by 0 bases and J by 8 bases, with 12 bases between. CDR1 SNHLY and CDR2 FYNNEI come from the germline V gene. This CDR3 spans 14 amino acids. The CDR3, as DNA: TGTGCCAGCAGTGAAGCGCTGGCGGATCCTACGCAGTATTTT. Translated, it gives CASSEALADPTQYF. The complete variable domain, with remaining parts taken from reference TRBV2 and TRBJ2-3, reads EPEVTQTPSHQVTQMGQEVILRCVPISNHLYFYWYRQILGQKVEFLVSFYNNEISEKSEIFDDQFSVERPDGSNFTLKIRSTKLEDSAMYFCASSEALADPTQYFGPGTRLTVL.

V and J are TRBV6-5 and TRBJ2-1; D uncertain. The germline gives CDR1 MNHEY, CDR2 SVGAGI. Trimming removed 0 bases from V and 7 bases from J, with 7 bases in between. The length of the CDR3 is 13 residues. The CDR3 DNA is TGTGCCAGCAGTTACTCGAAACGGAATGAGCAGTTCTTC. Translating gives CASSYSKRNEQFF.

This clonotype was seen ten or more times. J is TRBJ2-3 and V is TRBV7-9; 8 bases align to TRBD1. The CDR3 extends over 15 amino acids. Per the germline V gene, CDR1 is SEHNR and CDR2 is FQNEAQ (reference sequence). Trimming took 2 bases from V and 2 from J; bases not matched to a gene: 3. In DNA form, the CDR3 reads TGTGCCAGCAGCTTATTTCAGGGGGCCACAGATACGCAGTATTTT. Protein: CASSLFQGATDTQYF.

This clonotype was found many times. As DNA, the CDR3 is TGCGCCAGCAGCCCCGACAGGGCTGCGTTCTCCACTGGGGCCAACGTCCTGACTTTC. Translation gives CASSPDRAAFSTGANVLTF. The chain carries TRBV5-1 and TRBJ2-6; 7 bases map to TRBD1. CDR1 and CDR2 (germline): SGHRS, YFSETQ. The CDR3 totals 19 residues. With V trimmed by 4 bases and J by 2 bases, 15 bases remained unmatched.

This clonotype was found a few times. The chain joins TRBV6-1 to TRBJ2-3; D unclear. The CDR3 is 13 amino acids. Germline V gene lookup returns CDR1 MNHNS and CDR2 SASEGT. V lost 2 bases, J lost 4 bases, and 7 bases lay in between. CDR3 protein: CASSENIPDTQYF. The CDR3, as DNA: TGTGCCAGCAGTGAAAATATCCCAGATACGCAGTATTTT.

This clonotype occurred a few times. The chain employs TRBV5-4 and TRBJ2-4, with D possibly matching TRBD1 (6 bases). Germline CDR1 reads SGHNT; CDR2 reads YYREEE (reference sequence). V was shortened by 4 bases and J by 0 bases, with 23 bases between the two germline ends. CDR3 size: 19 residues. The chain's CDR3 is CASSPMAGAPSLAKNIQYF. As DNA, the CDR3 is TGTGCCAGCAGCCCGATGGCAGGGGCCCCTTCCCTAGCCAAAAACATTCAGTACTTC.

This clonotype was detected only a few times. This sequence joins TRBV4-3 and TRBJ2-2; TRBD1 agrees at 8 bases. Germline CDR1 LGHNA, CDR2 YSLEER. J gave up 3 bases and V 4 bases, and 4 bases lay outside the gene matches. The CDR3 length is 15 residues. The CDR3 DNA is TGCGCCAGCAGCCGACAGGGGTACGACACCGGGGAGCTGTTTTTT. This codes for CASSRQGYDTGELFF.

This clonotype was counted a few times. V usage is TRBV10-3 and J usage is TRBJ1-5; D unresolved. CDR3 length: 14 residues. Trimming shortened V by 3 bases and J by 0 bases, and 6 bases separated the two germline ends. Germline loops: CDR1 ENHRY, CDR2 SYGVKD. CDR3 region: CAISEVNSNQPQHF. In DNA, the CDR3 is TGTGCCATCAGTGAAGTTAATAGCAATCAGCCCCAGCATTTT.

This chain links TRBV12-3 or TRBV12-4 with TRBJ1-2, with D unresolved. Deletions cut 6 bases from V and 0 bases from J, with 11 bases between. This CDR3 is built from 14 residues. The CDR3 loop is CASSPAGANYGYTF. The CDR3 DNA sequence: TGTGCCAGCAGCCCCGCGGGAGCTAACTATGGCTACACCTTC.

This clonotype showed up many times. V usage is TRBV4-3 and J usage is TRBJ2-5; D gene unclear. V was cut by 3 bases and J by 5 bases, with 4 bases left in between. The CDR3 covers 11 residues. Germline CDR1 is LGHNA and CDR2 is YSLEER. The CDR3 DNA reads as TGCGCCAGCAGCCATGGGGAGACCCAGTACTTC. Protein product: CASSHGETQYF.

The rearrangement joins TRBV15 to TRBJ1-6; TRBD1 is a possible D gene (6 bases). The CDR3 has 15 amino acids. Germline V CDR1 and CDR2: LNHNV, YYDKDF (reference sequence). V lost 0 bases, J lost 7 bases, and 10 bases lay in between. CDR3 sequence reads: CATSRDKGGNSPLHF. The CDR3 coding sequence is TGTGCCACCAGCAGAGATAAAGGGGGGAATTCACCCCTCCACTTT.

This clonotype appeared many times. The rearrangement uses TRBV27 and TRBJ2-5; D is uncertain. V shed 1 base and J shed 0 bases, with 6 bases lying between them. The CDR3 is made up of 14 amino acids. CDR1 is MNHEY, CDR2 SMNVEV, per germline (reference sequence). CDR3 region: CASSLYGYQETQYF. In DNA form, the CDR3 reads TGTGCCAGCAGTTTATACGGGTACCAAGAGACCCAGTACTTC.

The chain combines TRBV7-2 with TRBJ2-7, with 8 bases identical to TRBD1. There are 12 residues in the CDR3. The germline gives CDR1 SGHTA, CDR2 FQGNSA. V lost 6 bases, J lost 6 bases, and 4 bases stayed unmatched. The CDR3: CASRETGGEQYF. CDR3 sequence (DNA): TGTGCCAGCAGGGAAACAGGGGGCGAGCAGTACTTC.